These 19 T cell receptor beta chains share one sample of origin, sequenced in a study of CD8 T cells in Susac syndrome. cDNA came from roughly 0.47 to 1 ug RNA primed by random hexamers. Each CDR3 protein is one row after TCRdb ran MiXCR on the immunoSEQ multiplex PCR reads. The repertoire holds around 79,000 distinct CDR3 sequences, with less than 95% as singletons. The sequencing input was CD8+ T cells from PBMCs. These TCRs come from a human donor with Susac syndrome.

The chain combines TRBV24-1 with TRBJ2-3, with no clear D. The CDR3 consists of 14 residues. Germline V CDR1 and CDR2: KGHDR, SFDVKD. The germline V and J ends were trimmed by 3 bases and 0 bases, with 6 bases remaining between them. CDR3 in DNA: TGTGCCACCAGTGATCGCCGGAGCACAGATACGCAGTATTTT. Protein product: CATSDRRSTDTQYF.

The chain has TRBV20-1 and TRBJ1-2; D possibly corresponds to TRBD1 (5 bases). Between the trimmed V and J ends, which lost 2 bases and 4 bases, there was a span of 11 bases. The CDR3 loop spans 13 amino acids. Germline assignment: CDR1 DFQATT and CDR2 SNEGSKA (reference sequence). Here the CDR3 DNA reads TGCAGTGCTAGACCCCTAGACAGCTATGGCTACACCTTC. Residues: CSARPLDSYGYTF.

This clonotype came up once. The chain recombines TRBV6-2 or TRBV6-3 with TRBJ1-1, with no clear D. Germline CDR1 is MNHEY and CDR2 is SVGEGT. The V end lost 5 bases, the J end lost 0 bases, and 7 bases lay between the germline ends. The CDR3 consists of 13 residues. The CDR3 loop reads CASSPQLNTEAFF. The CDR3 DNA is TGTGCCAGCAGTCCTCAATTGAACACTGAAGCTTTCTTT.

V usage is TRBV19 and J usage is TRBJ1-2; D uncertain. The germline V gene has CDR1 LNHDA and CDR2 SQIVND (reference sequence). This CDR3 spans 14 amino acids. The germline V and J ends were trimmed by 10 bases and 1 base, with 16 bases remaining between them. The CDR3 DNA sequence: TGTGCCACCTATACCGGACGGGTTAACTATGGCTACACCTTC. Translated, it gives CATYTGRVNYGYTF.

This rearrangement joins TRBV2 to TRBJ1-6; tentative D call: TRBD1 (6 bases). Trimming left V 7 bases short and J 7 bases short, with 14 bases between. Per the germline V gene, CDR1 is SNHLY and CDR2 is FYNNEI. The CDR3 has 14 residues. The CDR3 region is CASNGIGGNSPLHF. As DNA, the CDR3 is TGTGCCAGCAACGGCATAGGGGGGAATTCACCCCTCCACTTT.

The chain has TRBV12-3 or TRBV12-4 and TRBJ2-1, with D perhaps matching TRBD1 or TRBD2 (5 bases each). V was clipped by 5 bases and J by 5 bases, with 13 bases between them. The CDR3 is 14 amino acids. The CDR3 DNA reads as TGTGCCAGCAGTAAAGGGACGGCTAACAATGAGCAGTTCTTC. Encoded protein: CASSKGTANNEQFF.

V and J are TRBV7-2 and TRBJ2-1, with D unclear. CDR1 is SGHTA and CDR2 is FQGNSA in the germline V gene. Trimming removed 0 bases at V and 9 bases at J, with 3 bases between. The CDR3 covers 11 residues. As DNA, the CDR3 is TGTGCCAGCAGCTTAGCTGGTGAGCAGTTCTTC. It translates to CASSLAGEQFF.

The gene calls are TRBV5-1 and TRBJ2-5; the match to TRBD2 covers 12 bases. Germline V gene lookup returns CDR1 SGHRS and CDR2 YFSETQ. Trimming took 4 bases from V and 2 from J; bases not matched to a gene: 6. CDR3 length equals 16 residues. The chain's CDR3 is CASSDRLAGVQETQYF. In nucleotides, the CDR3 is TGCGCCAGCAGCGATCGACTAGCGGGGGTACAAGAGACCCAGTACTTC.

The V call is TRBV11-2, the J call TRBJ1-2; D may be TRBD1 (5 bases). CDR3 length equals 15 residues. V was trimmed by 4 bases and J by 9 bases, leaving 21 bases between them. Germline V gene sequence: CDR1 SGHAT, CDR2 FQNNGV. CDR3 amino acids: CASSSPRGGPLSYTF. For the CDR3, the DNA is TGTGCCAGCAGCTCCCCCCGCGGGGGACCTCTCAGCTACACCTTC.

The J gene is TRBJ2-2, the V gene TRBV6-5; no clear D. V dropped 0 bases and J dropped 2 bases, with 13 bases sitting between them. The germline CDR1 and CDR2 sequences are MNHEY and SVGAGI. The length of the CDR3 is 17 residues. The CDR3, as DNA: TGTGCCAGCAGTTACTCGAGTGGGCCTTCCAACACCGGGGAGCTGTTTTTT. Translation: CASSYSSGPSNTGELFF.

The J gene is TRBJ2-7, the V gene TRBV9, with TRBD1 matching 8 bases. J gave up 0 bases and V 3 bases, and 5 bases lay outside the gene matches. The CDR3 is 15 amino acids. Germline V lookup: CDR1 SGDLS, CDR2 YYNGEE. CDR3 DNA sequence: TGTGCCAGCAGCGCTGACAGGGGCCTCTCCTACGAGCAGTACTTC. It codes for CASSADRGLSYEQYF.

The chain employs TRBV7-9 and TRBJ2-5; 8 nucleotides match TRBD1. Trimming took 5 bases from V and 5 from J; bases not matched to a gene: 13. The CDR3 extends over 16 amino acids. The V gene's germline CDR1 is SEHNR and CDR2 FQNEAQ (reference sequence). CDR3 protein: CASSHPGRGRGETQYF. As DNA, the CDR3 is TGTGCCAGCAGCCACCCCGGCAGGGGGCGCGGGGAGACCCAGTACTTC. The complete variable domain, with remaining parts taken from reference TRBV7-9 and TRBJ2-5, reads DTGVSQNPRHKITKRGQNVTFRCDPISEHNRLYWYRQTLGQGPEFLTYFQNEAQLEKSRLLSDRFSAERPKGSFSTLEIQRTEQGDSAMYLCASSHPGRGRGETQYFGPGTRLLVL.

V gene TRBV12-3 or TRBV12-4 combines with J gene TRBJ2-7; a weak D match, TRBD2 (6 bases). The CDR3 spans 15 residues. Trimming stripped 5 bases from V and 6 bases from J, with 20 bases between. Written as DNA, the CDR3 is TGTGCCAGCAGTCTGTCAGGGACTGAGGGTTCCGAGCAGTACTTC. Translating gives CASSLSGTEGSEQYF.

J is TRBJ2-1 and V is TRBV9; D tentatively reads TRBD1 or TRBD2 (6 bases each). The V gene lost 0 bases and the J gene lost 7 bases, with 14 bases spanning the gap. Germline loops: CDR1 SGDLS, CDR2 YYNGEE. The CDR3 loop spans 15 amino acids. The CDR3 reads CASSVEGGPLNEQFF. CDR3 sequence (DNA): TGTGCCAGCAGCGTAGAAGGGGGGCCGTTGAATGAGCAGTTCTTC.

The chain employs TRBV9 and TRBJ2-2; no firm D call. Looked up from germline, CDR1 is SGDLS and CDR2 is YYNGEE. Trimming shortened V by 4 bases and J by 6 bases, and 22 bases separated the two germline ends. This CDR3 is built from 17 residues. The CDR3 here is CASSTEVGLEVAGELFF. CDR3 in DNA: TGTGCCAGCAGCACAGAGGTGGGCCTGGAAGTGGCCGGGGAGCTGTTTTTT.

The chain uses TRBV20-1 and TRBJ2-5; D is undetermined. CDR3 length: 12 residues. The V end was cut by 5 bases, the J end by 2 bases, with 9 bases between. Germline values: CDR1 DFQATT, CDR2 SNEGSKA (reference sequence). Here the CDR3 reads CSALAVQETQYF. The DNA for the CDR3 is TGCAGTGCTCTCGCCGTACAAGAGACCCAGTACTTC.

This clonotype was seen only once. The chain recombines TRBV9 with TRBJ2-5; D not certain. Trimming cost V 2 bases and J 5 bases, with 10 bases left between them. CDR3 length: 13 residues. Germline V CDR1 and CDR2: SGDLS, YYNGEE. The CDR3 bases are TGTGCCAGCAGCGTCTACGGGCGGGAGACCCAGTACTTC. This translates into CASSVYGRETQYF.

This chain joins TRBV5-4 and TRBJ2-7; TRBD2 agrees at 11 bases. CDR1 and CDR2 from the germline V gene are SGHNT and YYREEE (reference sequence). The CDR3 is 15 residues long. V shed 1 base, J shed 4 bases, and the junction held 4 bases outside the gene matches. CDR3: CASSLTSGGGYEQYF. The CDR3 nucleotides are TGTGCCAGCAGCTTGACTAGCGGGGGCGGTTACGAGCAGTACTTC.

The chain has TRBV10-3 and TRBJ2-3; tentative D call: TRBD1 (6 bases). Germline CDR1 is ENHRY and CDR2 is SYGVKD. CDR3 length: 13 amino acids. Between the trimmed V and J ends, which lost 6 bases and 1 base, there was a span of 8 bases. The CDR3 DNA follows: TGTGCCATCAGCGAGGGGGGCACAGATACGCAGTATTTT. Its protein is CAISEGGTDTQYF.